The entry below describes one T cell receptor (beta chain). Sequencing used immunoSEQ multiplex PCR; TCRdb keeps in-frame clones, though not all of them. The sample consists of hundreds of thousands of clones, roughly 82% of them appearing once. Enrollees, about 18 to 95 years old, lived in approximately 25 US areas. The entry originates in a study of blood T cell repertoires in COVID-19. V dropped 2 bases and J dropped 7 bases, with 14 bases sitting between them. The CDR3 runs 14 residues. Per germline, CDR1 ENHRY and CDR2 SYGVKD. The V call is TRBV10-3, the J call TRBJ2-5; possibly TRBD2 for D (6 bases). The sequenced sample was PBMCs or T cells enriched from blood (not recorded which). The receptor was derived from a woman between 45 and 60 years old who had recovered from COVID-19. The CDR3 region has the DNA TGTGCCATCAGTGAGGGAGGAGGGTTGGGGACCCAGTACTTC. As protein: CAISEGGGLGTQYF.